Described below is a single T cell receptor (beta chain) sequence and its context. What it binds is not known. Profiled with immunoSEQ multiplex PCR; TCRdb holds only in-frame clones, not every one. The table shows about 71,000 clones, with approximately 94% occurring only once. This sample is drawn from a study of cytomegalovirus exposure and HLA in healthy donors. The study, taken as a whole, reports: 164 TCR beta chains were listed as cytomegalovirus-associated. In vitro data verified a few CMV-associated chains as specific for CMV antigens. In the 95 to 150 validation repertoires, a later analysis found that first-cohort TCR clusters tended to co-occur.

The donors were in the roughly 120-subject validation cohort; that cohort was separate from the roughly 700-subject first cohort. Germline V gene lookup returns CDR1 SGHNT and CDR2 YYREEE (reference sequence). Trimming took off 4 bases at V and 10 bases at J, with 9 bases between the two ends. The CDR3 is 11 amino acids. The receptor comes from a woman in her late teens or twenties in good health and CMV-seronegative. V and J are TRBV5-4 and TRBJ2-1, with D hard to call. The sequencing input was PBMCs. CDR3 nucleotides: TGTGCCAGCAGCGTATATTCCGAGCAGTTCTTC. Its translation: CASSVYSEQFF.